These 10 T cell receptor beta chains came from one sample sequenced in a study of cytomegalovirus exposure and HLA in healthy donors (dated by TCRdb to about 2017). Library construction relied on the immunoSEQ multiplex PCR assay. For the multiplex PCR, a mixture combining 60 forward primers for TCR Vbeta segments and 13 reverse primers for TCR Jbeta segments was used. Not all clones reach the TCRdb copy of this immuneACCESS table, which keeps in-frame sequences only. Checked studies attribute under half of the gap to unresolved V genes and leave the rest unexplained. For this sample there are approximately 240,000 clones; roughly 89% appear just once. About 1% of the sample rests with the top ten. Material: PBMCs. Source of these receptors: a woman between 18 and 29 years old in good health and CMV-seronegative.

This chain connects TRBV7-9 to TRBJ2-2; D call uncertain. V lost 4 bases and J lost 6, with 12 bases in between. In germline, CDR1 is SEHNR, CDR2 FQNEAQ (reference sequence). This CDR3 is built from 14 residues. CDR3 loop: CASSSTLEPGELFF. The DNA of the CDR3 is TGTGCCAGCAGCTCCACCCTAGAGCCCGGGGAGCTGTTTTTT.

The genes are TRBV6-5 and TRBJ1-3, with D possibly TRBD1 on 6 matching bases. Trimming left V 6 bases short and J 3 bases short, with 12 bases between. Per the germline V gene, CDR1 is MNHEY and CDR2 is SVGAGI. CDR3 size: 14 residues. CDR3 sequence reads: CASSRGIGGNTIYF. The DNA of the CDR3 is TGTGCCAGCAGCAGGGGAATTGGTGGAAACACCATATATTTT.

This chain links TRBV16 with TRBJ1-6; D is perhaps TRBD1 (6 bases). V was pared by 0 bases and J by 3 bases, with 9 bases between. Germline CDR1 reads KGHSY; CDR2 reads FQNENV. CDR3 length equals 16 residues. For the CDR3, the DNA is TGTGCCAGCAGCCAATCTGCGGACAGCTATAATTCACCCCTCCACTTT. Translation: CASSQSADSYNSPLHF.

J is TRBJ2-2 and V is TRBV5-4, with 7 bases identical to TRBD2. CDR1 is SGHNT, CDR2 YYREEE, per germline (reference sequence). The J segment lost 4 bases and the V segment lost 4 bases, leaving 4 bases of the junction unmatched. This CDR3 has 14 residues. Here the CDR3 reads CASSPGTTTGELFF. CDR3 DNA: TGTGCCAGCAGCCCAGGGACTACCACCGGGGAGCTGTTTTTT.

The chain employs TRBV27 and TRBJ2-7; 9 bases align to TRBD1. Per germline, CDR1 MNHEY and CDR2 SMNVEV (reference sequence). V gave up 5 bases and J gave up 2 bases; unmatched junction bases: 4. The CDR3 spans 14 residues. CDR3 loop: CASSPQGAPYEQYF. CDR3 coding DNA: TGTGCCAGCAGTCCACAGGGGGCTCCCTACGAGCAGTACTTC.

The table lists this clone with a count of one. The chain uses TRBV7-2 and TRBJ1-2, with TRBD1 as a possible D gene (5 bases). The CDR3 has 14 amino acids. CDR1 and CDR2 (germline): SGHTA, FQGNSA. V was pared by 1 base and J by 4 bases, with 10 bases between. The DNA for the CDR3 is TGTGCCAGCAGCTTAGTACAGGCGGTCTATGGCTACACCTTC. Protein product: CASSLVQAVYGYTF.

The CDR3 region is CASRTGTGNTEAFF. The CDR3 DNA reads as TGTGCCAGCAGAACCGGGACAGGGAACACTGAAGCTTTCTTT. The rearrangement joins TRBV5-4 to TRBJ1-1; TRBD1 aligns across 8 bases. There are 14 residues in the CDR3. V lost 5 bases and J lost 1; bases outside the gene matches: 4. Per germline, CDR1 SGHNT and CDR2 YYREEE (reference sequence).

This clone is a singleton in its sample. J is TRBJ1-4 and V is TRBV7-9; D possibly corresponds to TRBD1 (5 bases). The length of the CDR3 is 15 residues. CDR1 and CDR2 (germline): SEHNR, FQNEAQ (reference sequence). The V end was cut by 5 bases, the J end by 5 bases, with 15 bases between. The CDR3 loop is CASSQGVSDNEKLFF. CDR3 DNA: TGTGCCAGCAGCCAAGGGGTGTCGGACAATGAAAAACTGTTTTTT.

The V and J genes are TRBV18 and TRBJ2-7, with D tentatively TRBD2 (6 bases). CDR3 length equals 14 residues. Trimming left V 2 bases short and J 3 bases short, with 11 bases between. CDR1 and CDR2 (germline): KGHSH, LQKENI. The CDR3 sequence is CASSPTAGFYEQYF. The CDR3 nucleotides read TGTGCCAGCTCACCAACGGCGGGATTCTACGAGCAGTACTTC.

The V gene is TRBV5-1, the J gene TRBJ2-1; 8 bases are a match to TRBD2. This CDR3 has 16 amino acids. The ends lost 2 bases at V and 4 bases at J; junction bases unmatched: 8. CDR1 and CDR2 from the germline V gene are SGHRS and YFSETQ. The CDR3 region is CASSLAGVGGYNEQFF. The CDR3 DNA follows: TGCGCCAGCAGCTTAGCGGGAGTCGGTGGGTACAATGAGCAGTTCTTC.